This T cell receptor beta chain was sequenced for a study of T cells in Graves' hyperthyroidism and ophthalmopathy. Broader study findings: A 13 V-J signature model discriminated ophthalmopathy versus stable hyperthyroidism.

Diagnoses rested on clinical symptoms, serum thyroxine and TRAb, thyroid ultrasound and orbital computed tomography. The V and J ends lost 2 bases and 7 bases, in that order; junction bases with no gene match: 14. This CDR3 spans 18 amino acids. CDR1 is SGHAT and CDR2 is FQDESV in the germline V gene (reference sequence). Note on this clonotype: Its antigen is not known. Possible read error: a much larger clone is one base away.

Researchers took RNA transcripts and amplified the TCR beta CDR3 regions from them. HTBI primers were employed in a first-round RT-PCR of the TCR CDR3. TCRdb itself ran the multiplex PCR reads through MiXCR, one entry per CDR3 protein. The table shows some 460,000 distinct CDR3 sequences, with 15% to 19% occurring only once. This sequence joins TRBV11-1 and TRBJ2-2; 9 positions match TRBD2. The receptor was derived from a woman aged 18-30 years with Graves' hyperthyroidism. Sequencing was done on a sample of blood. CDR3 region: CASSLMEAGGVLGGELFF. CDR3 DNA: TGTGCCAGCAGCTTAATGGAGGCGGGGGGGGTCCTCGGCGGGGAGCTGTTTTTT.